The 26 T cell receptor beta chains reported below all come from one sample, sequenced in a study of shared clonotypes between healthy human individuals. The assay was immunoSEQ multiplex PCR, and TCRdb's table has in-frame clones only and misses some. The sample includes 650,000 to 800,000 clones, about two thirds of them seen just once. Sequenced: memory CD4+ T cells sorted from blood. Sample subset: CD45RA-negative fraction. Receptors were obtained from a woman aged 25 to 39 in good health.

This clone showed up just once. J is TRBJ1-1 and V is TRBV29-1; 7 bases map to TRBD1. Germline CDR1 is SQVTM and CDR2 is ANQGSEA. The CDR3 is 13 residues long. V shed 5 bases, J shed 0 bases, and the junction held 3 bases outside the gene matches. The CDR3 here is CSVNRGLNTEAFF. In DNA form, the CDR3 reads TGCAGCGTTAACAGGGGTCTGAACACTGAAGCTTTCTTT. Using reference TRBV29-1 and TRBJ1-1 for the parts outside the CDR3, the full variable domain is SAVISQKPSRDICQRGTSLTIQCQVDSQVTMMFWYRQQPGQSLTLIATANQGSEATYESGFVIDKFPISRPNLTFSTLTVSNMSPEDSSIYLCSVNRGLNTEAFFGQGTRLTVV.

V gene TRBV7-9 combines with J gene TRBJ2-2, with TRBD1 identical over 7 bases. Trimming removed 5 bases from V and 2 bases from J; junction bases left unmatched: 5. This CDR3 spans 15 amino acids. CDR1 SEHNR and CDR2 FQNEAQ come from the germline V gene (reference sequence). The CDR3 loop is CASSEGQINTGELFF. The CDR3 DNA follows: TGTGCCAGCAGCGAGGGACAGATTAACACCGGGGAGCTGTTTTTT.

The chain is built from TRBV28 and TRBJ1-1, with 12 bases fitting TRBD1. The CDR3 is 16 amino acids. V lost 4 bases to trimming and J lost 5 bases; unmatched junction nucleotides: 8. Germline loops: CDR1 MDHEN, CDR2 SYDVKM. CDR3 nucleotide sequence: TGTGCCAGCAGTTACGGGACAGGGGGCGCGGGAACTGAAGCTTTCTTT. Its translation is CASSYGTGGAGTEAFF.

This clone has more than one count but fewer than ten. The CDR3 protein is CASNPGEGRPNTGELFF. The CDR3 coding sequence is TGCGCCAGCAACCCCGGAGAGGGGCGACCGAACACCGGGGAGCTGTTTTTT. The V gene is TRBV23-1, the J gene TRBJ2-2, with D tentatively TRBD1 or TRBD2 (5 bases each). TRBV23-1 carries the ORF label, with uncertain function. The CDR3 is 17 residues long. V was clipped by 7 bases and J by 0 bases, with 18 bases between them.

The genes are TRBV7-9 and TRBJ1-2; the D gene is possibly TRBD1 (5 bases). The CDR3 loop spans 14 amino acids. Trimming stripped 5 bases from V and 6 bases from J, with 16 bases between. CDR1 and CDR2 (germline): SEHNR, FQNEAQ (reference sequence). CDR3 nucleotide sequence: TGTGCCAGCAGCCGCCTGATCGTGACAGATGGCTACACCTTC. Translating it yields CASSRLIVTDGYTF.

As DNA, the CDR3 is TGCGCCAGCAGCCTGGACATGATGACAAACAATGAGCAGTTCTTC. Its translation: CASSLDMMTNNEQFF. The chain recombines TRBV5-1 with TRBJ2-1; weak D call: TRBD1 (5 bases). Trimming stripped 4 bases from V and 5 bases from J, with 16 bases between. The CDR3 is made up of 15 amino acids. Per the germline V gene, CDR1 is SGHRS and CDR2 is YFSETQ.

The CDR3: CASSVTGGSREQYF. The CDR3, as DNA: TGTGCCAGCAGTGTCACAGGGGGGAGCCGCGAGCAGTACTTC. This sequence joins TRBV25-1 and TRBJ2-7, with 8 bases that match TRBD1. The J segment lost 6 bases and the V segment lost 4 bases, leaving 8 bases of the junction unmatched. In germline, CDR1 is MGHDK, CDR2 SYGVNS. The CDR3 has 14 residues.

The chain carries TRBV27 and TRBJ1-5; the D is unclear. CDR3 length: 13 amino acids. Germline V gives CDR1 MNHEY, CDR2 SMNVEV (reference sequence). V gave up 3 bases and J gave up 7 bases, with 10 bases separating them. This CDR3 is CASSFDPGQPQHF. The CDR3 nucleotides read TGTGCCAGCAGTTTTGACCCGGGACAGCCCCAGCATTTT.

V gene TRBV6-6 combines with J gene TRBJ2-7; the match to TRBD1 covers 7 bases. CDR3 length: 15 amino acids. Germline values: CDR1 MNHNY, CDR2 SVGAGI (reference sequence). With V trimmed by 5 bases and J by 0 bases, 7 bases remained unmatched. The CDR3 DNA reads TGTGCCAGCAGTCCCACAGGGGTAAGCTCCTACGAGCAGTACTTC. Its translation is CASSPTGVSSYEQYF.

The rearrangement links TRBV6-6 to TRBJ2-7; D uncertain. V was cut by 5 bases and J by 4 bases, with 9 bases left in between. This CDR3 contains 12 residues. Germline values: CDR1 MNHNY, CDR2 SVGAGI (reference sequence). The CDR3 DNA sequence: TGTGCCAGCAGTACCCAGAGATACGAGCAGTACTTC. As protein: CASSTQRYEQYF.

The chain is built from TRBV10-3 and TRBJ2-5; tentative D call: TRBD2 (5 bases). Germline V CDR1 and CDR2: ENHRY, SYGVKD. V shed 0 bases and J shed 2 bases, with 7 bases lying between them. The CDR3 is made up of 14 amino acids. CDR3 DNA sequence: TGTGCCATCAGTGAGTCTCTAGCACAAGAGACCCAGTACTTC. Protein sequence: CAISESLAQETQYF.

The CDR3 region is CASSVRDQPQHF. The CDR3 DNA is TGTGCCAGCAGTGTACGGGATCAGCCCCAGCATTTT. The rearrangement joins TRBV25-1 to TRBJ1-5; D gene ambiguous. CDR1 and CDR2 from the germline V gene are MGHDK and SYGVNS. The CDR3 sequence is 12 residues long. V was shortened by 4 bases and J by 5 bases, with 6 bases between the two germline ends.

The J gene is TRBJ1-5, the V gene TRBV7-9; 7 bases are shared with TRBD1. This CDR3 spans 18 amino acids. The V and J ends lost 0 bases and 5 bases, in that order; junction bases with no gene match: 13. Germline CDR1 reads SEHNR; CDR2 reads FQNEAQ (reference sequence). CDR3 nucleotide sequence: TGTGCCAGCAGCTTAGCGTTGACAGGGAGGTTACGTGATCAGCCCCAGCATTTT. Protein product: CASSLALTGRLRDQPQHF.

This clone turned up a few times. This chain's CDR3 is CASSLGPGNQPQHF. In DNA, the CDR3 is TGTGCCAGCAGTTTAGGGCCAGGGAATCAGCCCCAGCATTTT. This chain uses TRBV27 with TRBJ1-5, with D maybe TRBD1 (5 bases). The V gene lost 2 bases and the J gene lost 4 bases, with 9 bases spanning the gap. The CDR3 is 14 amino acids. Germline loops: CDR1 MNHEY, CDR2 SMNVEV (reference sequence).

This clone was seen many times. The CDR3 DNA follows: TGTGCCAGTAGTAGCATTTACACCGCTAACTATGGCTACACCTTC. This translates into CASSSIYTANYGYTF. This rearrangement joins TRBV19 to TRBJ1-2; D is ambiguous. CDR1 and CDR2 (germline): LNHDA, SQIVND (reference sequence). Trimming left V 4 bases short and J 0 bases short, with 12 bases between. The CDR3 sequence is 15 residues long.

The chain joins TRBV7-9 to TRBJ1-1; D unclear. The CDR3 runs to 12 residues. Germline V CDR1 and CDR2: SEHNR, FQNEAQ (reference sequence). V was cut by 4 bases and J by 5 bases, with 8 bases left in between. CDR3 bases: TGTGCCAGCAGCTCAGATGGGACTGAAGCTTTCTTT. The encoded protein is CASSSDGTEAFF.

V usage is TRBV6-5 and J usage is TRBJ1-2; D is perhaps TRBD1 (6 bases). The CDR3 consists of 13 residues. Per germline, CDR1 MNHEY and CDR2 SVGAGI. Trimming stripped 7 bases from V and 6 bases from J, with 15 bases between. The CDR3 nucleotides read TGTGCCAGCAAGGGGACAATAGTGGATGGCTACACCTTC. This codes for CASKGTIVDGYTF.

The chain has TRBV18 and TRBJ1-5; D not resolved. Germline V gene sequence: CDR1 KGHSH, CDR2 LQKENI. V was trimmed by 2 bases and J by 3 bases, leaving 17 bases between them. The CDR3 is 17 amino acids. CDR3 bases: TGTGCCAGCTCACCAAACCCCCCGGGAGGGTCCAATCAGCCCCAGCATTTT. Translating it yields CASSPNPPGGSNQPQHF. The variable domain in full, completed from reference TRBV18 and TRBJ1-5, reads NAGVMQNPRHLVRRRGQEARLRCSPMKGHSHVYWYRQLPEEGLKFMVYLQKENIIDESGMPKERFSAEFPKEGPSILRIQQVVRGDSAAYFCASSPNPPGGSNQPQHFGDGTRLSIL.

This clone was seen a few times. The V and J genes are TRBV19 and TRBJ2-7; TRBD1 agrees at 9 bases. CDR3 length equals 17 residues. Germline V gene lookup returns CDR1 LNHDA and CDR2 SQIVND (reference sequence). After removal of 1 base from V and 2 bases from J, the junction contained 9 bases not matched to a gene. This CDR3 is CASSIGWTGTGTYEQYF. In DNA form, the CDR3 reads TGTGCCAGTAGTATAGGCTGGACCGGGACAGGGACCTACGAGCAGTACTTC. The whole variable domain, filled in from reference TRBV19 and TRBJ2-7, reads DGGITQSPKYLFRKEGQNVTLSCEQNLNHDAMYWYRQDPGQGLRLIYYSQIVNDFQKGDIAEGYSVSREKKESFPLTVTSAQKNPTAFYLCASSIGWTGTGTYEQYFGPGTRLTVT.

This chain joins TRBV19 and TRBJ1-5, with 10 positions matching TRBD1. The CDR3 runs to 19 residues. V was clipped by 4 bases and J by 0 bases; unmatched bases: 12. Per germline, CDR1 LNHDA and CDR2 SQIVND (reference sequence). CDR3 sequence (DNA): TGTGCCAGTAGTAGAAGAGACAGGGGGCTGTTTTATAGCAATCAGCCCCAGCATTTT. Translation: CASSRRDRGLFYSNQPQHF.

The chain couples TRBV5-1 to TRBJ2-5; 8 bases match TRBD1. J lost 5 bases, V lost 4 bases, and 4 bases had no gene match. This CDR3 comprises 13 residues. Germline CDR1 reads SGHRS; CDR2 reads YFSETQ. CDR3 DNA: TGCGCCAGCAGCGCCAGGGGGCGGGAGACCCAGTACTTC. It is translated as CASSARGRETQYF.

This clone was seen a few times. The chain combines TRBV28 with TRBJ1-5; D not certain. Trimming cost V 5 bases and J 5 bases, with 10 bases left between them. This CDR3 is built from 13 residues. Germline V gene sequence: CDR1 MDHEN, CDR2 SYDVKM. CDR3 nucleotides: TGTGCCAGCAGTAAGGGTTGGCATCAGCCCCAGCATTTT. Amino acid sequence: CASSKGWHQPQHF.

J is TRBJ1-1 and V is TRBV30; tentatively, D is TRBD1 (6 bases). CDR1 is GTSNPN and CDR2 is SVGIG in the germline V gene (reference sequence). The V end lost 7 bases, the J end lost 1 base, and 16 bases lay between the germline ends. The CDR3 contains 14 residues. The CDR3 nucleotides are TGTGCCTTCACTCGGACAGTGGGGAACACTGAAGCTTTCTTT. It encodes CAFTRTVGNTEAFF.

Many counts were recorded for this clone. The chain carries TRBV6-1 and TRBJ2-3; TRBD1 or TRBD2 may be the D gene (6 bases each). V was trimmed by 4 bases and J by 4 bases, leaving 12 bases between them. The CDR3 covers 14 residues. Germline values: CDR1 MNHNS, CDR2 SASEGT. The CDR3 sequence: CASSGRGISDTQYF. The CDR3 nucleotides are TGTGCCAGCAGTGGGAGGGGGATATCAGATACGCAGTATTTT.

CDR3 DNA sequence: TGTGCCAGCAGCGACGGACCGGGACTAGCGGCCAAAAACATTCAGTACTTC. Amino acids: CASSDGPGLAAKNIQYF. This chain joins TRBV7-2 and TRBJ2-4; 10 positions agree with TRBD2. Germline V gene data show CDR1 as SGHTA and CDR2 as FQGNSA. This CDR3 is 17 amino acids long. With V trimmed by 5 bases and J by 1 base, 8 bases remained unmatched.

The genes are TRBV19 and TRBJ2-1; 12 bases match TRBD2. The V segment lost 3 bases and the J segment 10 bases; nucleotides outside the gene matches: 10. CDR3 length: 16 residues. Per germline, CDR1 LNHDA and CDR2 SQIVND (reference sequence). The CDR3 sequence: CASSISVGTSGQEQFF. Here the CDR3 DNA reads TGTGCCAGTAGTATTTCGGTGGGGACTAGCGGGCAGGAGCAGTTCTTC.